The 17 T cell receptor beta chains presented below share a single source sample, sequenced in a study of cytomegalovirus exposure and HLA in healthy donors. PCR was performed using 60 Vbeta and 13 Jbeta primers. Assay used: immunoSEQ multiplex PCR; TCRdb lists only in-frame clones, some missing. Of 170,000 or so clones listed, roughly 80% were seen once; the top ten hold around 0.37%. The sequenced sample consisted of PBMCs. These receptors were obtained from a boy between 2 and 10 years old in good health and CMV-seronegative.

The chain links TRBV28 to TRBJ1-1, with D perhaps TRBD1 (5 bases). The CDR3 has 13 amino acids. In germline, CDR1 is MDHEN, CDR2 SYDVKM. V was pared by 7 bases and J by 1 base, with 10 bases between. CDR3 sequence reads: CASINQGNTEAFF. The DNA for the CDR3 is TGTGCCAGCATCAACCAGGGGAACACTGAAGCTTTCTTT. Based on the CDR3 plus reference TRBV28 and TRBJ1-1, the full variable domain is DVKVTQSSRYLVKRTGEKVFLECVQDMDHENMFWYRQDPGLGLRLIYFSYDVKMKEKGDIPEGYSVSREKKERFSLILESASTNQTSMYLCASINQGNTEAFFGQGTRLTVV.

This clone showed up just once. The CDR3: CASSSSVRQGKSDEQFF. The CDR3 nucleotides read TGTGCCAGCAGCTCCTCAGTCCGGCAGGGTAAGTCGGATGAGCAGTTCTTC. The chain is built from TRBV13 and TRBJ2-1; perhaps TRBD1 as D (5 bases). The V gene's germline CDR1 is PRHDT and CDR2 FYEKMQ (reference sequence). V lost 4 bases and J 8 bases, leaving 24 bases between the germline ends. This CDR3 comprises 17 residues.

This sequence joins TRBV30 and TRBJ2-5, with 10 bases aligning to TRBD1. The J call may not be correct, given that the DNA end is closer to TRBJ2-7. This CDR3 spans 14 amino acids. Germline V gene sequence: CDR1 GTSNPN, CDR2 SVGIG (reference sequence). CDR3 region: CAWSQDRGIHEQYF. The CDR3 nucleotides read TGTGCCTGGAGTCAGGACAGGGGGATCCACGAGCAGTACTTC.

Note on this clone: This specimen includes other DNA sequences encoding the same CDR3. The chain has TRBV6-5 and TRBJ2-7, with TRBD2 matching over 11 bases. J lost 2 bases, V lost 0 bases, and 0 bases had no gene match. Per the germline V gene, CDR1 is MNHEY and CDR2 is SVGAGI. The CDR3 is made up of 15 amino acids. The CDR3 region is CASSYSSGRAYEQYF. As DNA, the CDR3 is TGTGCCAGCAGTTACTCTAGCGGGAGGGCCTACGAGCAGTACTTC.

The chain uses TRBV30 and TRBJ2-5, with 9 positions matching TRBD2. The ends lost 0 bases at V and 5 bases at J; junction bases unmatched: 10. Per the germline V gene, CDR1 is GTSNPN and CDR2 is SVGIG (reference sequence). This CDR3 is 16 amino acids long. This chain's CDR3 is CAWSVPHSGRLETQYF. In DNA, the CDR3 is TGTGCCTGGAGTGTCCCCCATAGCGGGAGACTCGAGACCCAGTACTTC.

This rearrangement joins TRBV7-9 to TRBJ1-2; D ambiguous. V was shortened by 1 base and J by 5 bases, with 5 bases between the two germline ends. Germline CDR1 and CDR2: SEHNR and FQNEAQ (reference sequence). The CDR3 contains 12 residues. Here the CDR3 reads CASSLGGYGYTF. CDR3 nucleotide sequence: TGTGCCAGCAGCTTAGGCGGGTATGGCTACACCTTC.

This clone was seen just once. The rearrangement links TRBV4-1 to TRBJ1-5; D ambiguous. The CDR3 has 14 amino acids. The germline CDR1 and CDR2 sequences are MGHRA and YSYEKL. Trimming took off 0 bases at V and 6 bases at J, with 9 bases between the two ends. The CDR3 nucleotides are TGCGCCAGCAGCCAAGATGGTGTGAGTCAGCCCCAGCATTTT. This gives the protein CASSQDGVSQPQHF.

V and J are TRBV2 and TRBJ2-3; no clear D gene. Trimming removed 2 bases from V and 6 bases from J, with 9 bases in between. The CDR3 covers 13 residues. Germline CDR1 is SNHLY and CDR2 is FYNNEI. The CDR3 region is CASSEFAVDTQYF. In DNA form, the CDR3 reads TGTGCCAGCAGTGAATTTGCGGTCGATACGCAGTATTTT.

On this clone itself: At one end, the junction sequence differs from germline, possibly due to a read error. The V call is TRBV7-7, the J call TRBJ2-2, with D perhaps TRBD1 (6 bases). The CDR3 covers 17 residues. CDR1 is SSHAT, CDR2 FNYEAQ, per germline (reference sequence). The CDR3 loop reads CASSLDLTGFNTGELFF. Here the CDR3 DNA reads TGTGCTAGCAGCTTAGATCTTACAGGGTTTAACACCGGGGAGCTGTTTTTT. The full variable domain, in which reference TRBV7-7 and TRBJ2-2 provide the parts outside the CDR3, is GAGVSQSPRYKVTKRGQDVTLRCDPISSHATLYWYQQALGQGPEFLTYFNYEAQPDKSGLPSDRFSAERPEGSISTLTIQRTEQRDSAMYRCASSLDLTGFNTGELFFGEGSRLTVL.

The rearrangement joins TRBV9 to TRBJ2-2, with 8 bases matching TRBD1. The CDR3 consists of 13 residues. Unmatched junction bases numbered 5, after V lost 9 bases and J lost 4 bases. In germline, CDR1 is SGDLS, CDR2 YYNGEE. The CDR3: CATGTGTTGELFF. DNA of the CDR3: TGTGCCACCGGGACAGGAACCACCGGGGAGCTGTTTTTT.

This chain connects TRBV5-4 to TRBJ1-5; the D is unclear. Per the germline V gene, CDR1 is SGHNT and CDR2 is YYREEE (reference sequence). This CDR3 region has 11 residues. The V end was cut by 2 bases, the J end by 7 bases, with 4 bases between. CDR3 protein: CASSFGQPQHF. CDR3 nucleotide sequence: TGTGCCAGCAGCTTCGGGCAGCCCCAGCATTTT.

The V and J genes are TRBV4-1 and TRBJ2-1; 11 nucleotides agree with TRBD2. V gave up 3 bases and J gave up 6 bases; unmatched junction bases: 7. CDR1 is MGHRA, CDR2 YSYEKL, per germline. The CDR3 consists of 16 residues. This CDR3 is CASSQRTSGRPNEQFF. For the CDR3, the DNA is TGCGCCAGCAGCCAGCGTACTAGCGGGAGACCCAATGAGCAGTTCTTC.

The chain's CDR3 is CASSLTGGGETQYF. CDR3 DNA sequence: TGTGCCAGCAGCTTGACAGGGGGGGGCGAGACCCAGTACTTC. The chain is built from TRBV7-3 and TRBJ2-5, with 9 positions matching TRBD1. CDR1 SGHTA and CDR2 FQGTGA come from the germline V gene. The CDR3 is 14 amino acids. Unmatched junction bases numbered 4, after V lost 3 bases and J lost 5 bases.

The J gene is TRBJ1-4, the V gene TRBV4-2, with 7 bases fitting TRBD1. This CDR3 is 19 amino acids long. Germline CDR1 LGHNA, CDR2 YNFKEQ. V lost 0 bases and J lost 1; bases outside the gene matches: 11. CDR3 sequence (DNA): TGTGCCAGCAGCCAAGATCGGAGGGGGCGCGTTGGAACTAATGAAAAACTGTTTTTT. Encoded protein: CASSQDRRGRVGTNEKLFF.

This chain joins TRBV19 and TRBJ2-5, with D uncertain. The CDR3 is 11 residues long. Trimming took 3 bases from V and 5 from J, leaving 4 bases between them. Germline-derived CDR1 and CDR2 are LNHDA and SQIVND (reference sequence). The CDR3 DNA reads as TGTGCCAGTAGTATTGAGGAGACCCAGTACTTC. Translating it yields CASSIEETQYF.

The chain links TRBV6-5 to TRBJ2-3; 7 bases are a match to TRBD2. Trimming removed 6 bases from V and 3 bases from J; junction bases left unmatched: 6. The germline gives CDR1 MNHEY, CDR2 SVGAGI. The CDR3 covers 14 residues. The CDR3 DNA is TGTGCCAGCAGCCAGAGCGGGGAAACAGATACGCAGTATTTT. This gives the protein CASSQSGETDTQYF.

This clone has a single count. V is TRBV27 and J is TRBJ2-3; a weak D match, TRBD2 (7 bases). Germline assignment: CDR1 MNHEY and CDR2 SMNVEV (reference sequence). The CDR3 length is 13 residues. Trimming removed 3 bases from V and 8 bases from J, with 12 bases in between. The CDR3 coding sequence is TGTGCCAGCAGTTTTAGGGGAGGGGGTACGCAGTATTTT. Residues: CASSFRGGGTQYF.